Listed below are T cell receptor beta chains from one sample, sequenced in a study of cytomegalovirus exposure and HLA in healthy donors. The repertoire was sequenced with immunoSEQ multiplex PCR; TCRdb's copy has only in-frame clones and lacks some. The sample contains hundreds of thousands of clones, about 79% of which appear only once. Sequencing input: PBMCs. The source is a male donor in good health and CMV-seronegative. CDR3s include the opening cysteine and the closing phenylalanine or tryptophan. Each record gives: CDR3 protein, CDR3 DNA, D gene, clone size, J gene, V gene. The D gene is left open where the match is weak. Expanded clones are given a class, and other clones once, few, many or no size at all.

cdr3_aa: CASRKKDRGGQGAREQYF
cdr3_nt: TGTGCCAGCAGGAAGAAGGACCGGGGGGGACAGGGGGCGCGCGAGCAGTACTTC
d_call: TRBD1
clone_size: -
j_call: TRBJ2-7
v_call: TRBV11-2

cdr3_aa: CASSSDRVPNTGELFF
cdr3_nt: TGTGCCAGCAGCTCCGACAGGGTTCCCAACACCGGGGAGCTGTTTTTT
d_call: TRBD1
clone_size: -
j_call: TRBJ2-2
v_call: TRBV6-6

cdr3_aa: CASSRQSDSFYEQYF
cdr3_nt: TGTGCCAGCAGCAGGCAATCGGACTCATTCTACGAGCAGTACTTC
d_call: -
clone_size: once
j_call: TRBJ2-7
v_call: TRBV5-5

cdr3_aa: CASSRGGYTGELFF
cdr3_nt: TGTGCCAGCTCACGAGGAGGATACACCGGGGAGCTGTTTTTT
d_call: -
clone_size: -
j_call: TRBJ2-2
v_call: TRBV9

cdr3_aa: CASSYKPGLDSYEQYF
cdr3_nt: TGTGCCAGCAGTTATAAACCGGGACTAGACTCCTACGAGCAGTACTTC
d_call: TRBD2
clone_size: -
j_call: TRBJ2-7
v_call: TRBV27

cdr3_aa: CASSRLAGGSYNEQFF
cdr3_nt: TGTGCCAGCAGTAGACTAGCGGGGGGATCCTACAATGAGCAGTTCTTC
d_call: TRBD2
clone_size: -
j_call: TRBJ2-1
v_call: TRBV2

cdr3_aa: CASSIQGAGEQYF
cdr3_nt: TGCGCCAGCAGCATACAGGGGGCCGGAGAGCAGTACTTC
d_call: TRBD1
clone_size: few
j_call: TRBJ2-7
v_call: TRBV5-1

cdr3_aa: CASTFGDSYTGELFF
cdr3_nt: TGTGCCAGCACCTTCGGGGACTCTTACACCGGGGAGCTGTTTTTT
d_call: -
clone_size: once
j_call: TRBJ2-2
v_call: TRBV28

cdr3_aa: CASSLGGRGRDTQYF
cdr3_nt: TGTGCCAGCAGCTTAGGTGGCAGGGGCAGAGATACGCAGTATTTT
d_call: -
clone_size: -
j_call: TRBJ2-3
v_call: TRBV13

cdr3_aa: CASSHDTEPQHF
cdr3_nt: TGTGCCAGCAGTCACGACACCGAGCCCCAGCATTTT
d_call: -
clone_size: -
j_call: TRBJ1-5
v_call: TRBV7-9

cdr3_aa: CASSQQGGRRYNEQFF
cdr3_nt: TGCGCCAGCAGCCAGCAGGGAGGTAGAAGGTACAATGAGCAGTTCTTC
d_call: -
clone_size: -
j_call: TRBJ2-1
v_call: TRBV4-3

cdr3_aa: CSVESRGGYTF
cdr3_nt: TGCAGCGTTGAATCCCGGGGGGGCTACACCTTC
d_call: -
clone_size: -
j_call: TRBJ1-2
v_call: TRBV29-1

cdr3_aa: CASSLGEGRSGNTIYF
cdr3_nt: TGTGCCAGCAGCTTAGGGGAGGGTCGATCTGGAAACACCATATATTTT
d_call: -
clone_size: -
j_call: TRBJ1-3
v_call: TRBV11-2

cdr3_aa: CASSLRAGVSEKLFF
cdr3_nt: TGCGCCAGCAGCCTAAGAGCCGGGGTTAGTGAAAAACTGTTTTTT
d_call: -
clone_size: -
j_call: TRBJ1-4
v_call: TRBV4-1

cdr3_aa: CASSQGEGTDTQYF
cdr3_nt: TGTGCCAGCAGCCAAGGGGAGGGCACAGATACGCAGTATTTT
d_call: -
clone_size: -
j_call: TRBJ2-3
v_call: TRBV4-2